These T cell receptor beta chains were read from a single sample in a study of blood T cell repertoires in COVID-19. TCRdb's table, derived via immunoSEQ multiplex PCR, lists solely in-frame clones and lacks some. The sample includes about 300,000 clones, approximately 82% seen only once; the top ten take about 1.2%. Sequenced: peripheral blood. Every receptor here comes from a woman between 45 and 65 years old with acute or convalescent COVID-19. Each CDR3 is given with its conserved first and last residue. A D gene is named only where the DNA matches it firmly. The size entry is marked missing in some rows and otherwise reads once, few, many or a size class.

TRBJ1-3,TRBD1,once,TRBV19,CASSFTGGAGGNTIYF,TGTGCCAGTAGTTTCACAGGGGGCGCGGGTGGAAACACCATATATTTT
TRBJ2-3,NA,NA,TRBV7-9,CASSPRGAADTQYF,TGTGCCAGCAGCCCACGGGGGGCGGCAGATACGCAGTATTTT
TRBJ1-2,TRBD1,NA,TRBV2,CASRQGVRGYTF,TGTGCCAGCAGACAGGGGGTAAGAGGCTACACCTTC
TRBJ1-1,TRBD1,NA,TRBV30,CAWTPGQVTEAFF,TGTGCCTGGACCCCGGGACAGGTCACTGAAGCTTTCTTT
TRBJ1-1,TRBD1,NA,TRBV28,CASSLTGGLNTEAFF,TGTGCCAGCAGTTTGACAGGGGGCCTGAACACTGAAGCTTTCTTT
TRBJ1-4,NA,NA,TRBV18,CASSPGALNEKLFF,TGTGCCAGCTCCCCAGGGGCCCTTAATGAAAAACTGTTTTTT
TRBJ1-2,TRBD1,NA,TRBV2,CASSVDRSYTF,TGTGCCAGCAGTGTGGACAGGAGCTACACCTTC
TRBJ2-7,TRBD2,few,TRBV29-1,CSAPGEGSYEQYF,TGCAGCGCCCCGGGGGAGGGATCCTACGAGCAGTACTTC
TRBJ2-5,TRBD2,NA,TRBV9,CASSATSGGAGETQYF,TGTGCCAGCAGCGCGACTAGCGGGGGGGCTGGGGAGACCCAGTACTTC
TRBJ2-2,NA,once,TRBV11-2,CASSLFAANTGELFF,TGTGCCAGCAGCTTATTCGCAGCGAACACCGGGGAGCTGTTTTTT